The present entry profiles one TCR beta chain with its context. Repertoires were generated with immunoSEQ multiplex PCR, while TCRdb's copy carries only in-frame clones and drops some. Of roughly 280,000 clones detected, roughly 90% appear once; the ten largest clones hold under 2.5%. Looked up from germline, CDR1 is SEHNR and CDR2 is FQNEAQ (reference sequence). This CDR3 region has 15 residues. Germline trimming cut 2 bases from V and 4 bases from J; bases unmatched to any gene: 3. The data belong to a study of blood T cell repertoires in COVID-19. Source material: peripheral blood. The rearrangement uses TRBV7-9 and TRBJ2-7; TRBD2 agrees at 12 bases. The sequence came from a young man with active or convalescent COVID-19. CDR3 bases: TGTGCCAGCAGCTTAACTAGCGGGGGGCTGTACGAGCAGTACTTC. It specifies CASSLTSGGLYEQYF. Drawing the rest from reference TRBV7-9 and TRBJ2-7, the complete variable domain is DTGVSQNPRHKITKRGQNVTFRCDPISEHNRLYWYRQTLGQGPEFLTYFQNEAQLEKSRLLSDRFSAERPKGSFSTLEIQRTEQGDSAMYLCASSLTSGGLYEQYFGPGTRLTVT.